This T cell receptor (beta chain) was found in a study of early T cells in non-severe SARS-CoV-2 infection. Across the whole study: It was bulk RNA from unsorted whole blood that was sequenced, and the chains were unpaired. Study-level results: VDJdb-based annotation leaned toward anti-spike CD8 responses and missed private and CD4 specificities.

Molecules of cDNA were individually given unique molecular identifiers that were attached to them. TCRdb passed the 5' RACE reads through MiXCR, listing each CDR3 protein once. The repertoire holds tens of thousands of distinct CDR3 sequences, with roughly 12% as singletons. The J segment lost 1 base and the V segment lost 0 bases, leaving 2 bases of the junction unmatched. The CDR3 totals 17 residues. CDR1 and CDR2 from the germline V gene are WNHNN and SYGVQD (reference sequence). The sample holds a few counts of this clonotype. Antigen specificity is unknown. The clonotype originates from an adult who was a healthcare worker with PCR-confirmed SARS-CoV-2 infection or an uninfected control (not recorded which). The donor label of this sample is uncertain. This chain uses TRBV10-1 with TRBJ2-3; TRBD2 agrees at 12 bases. The sample here was whole blood, taken at baseline. CDR3: CASSESTSGGRTDTQYF. The CDR3 nucleotides are TGCGCCAGCAGTGAGTCGACTAGCGGGGGACGCACAGATACGCAGTATTTT.